This T cell receptor beta chain was identified in a study of cytotoxic CD8 clonotypes in ibrutinib-treated CLL. Assay used: immunoSEQ multiplex PCR; TCRdb lists only in-frame clones, some missing. The sample has approximately 100,000 clones, about 58% seen once. The CDR3 is 15 residues long. Deletions cut 4 bases from V and 8 bases from J, with 20 bases between. Germline V lookup: CDR1 MNHNY, CDR2 SVGAGI (reference sequence). The V call is TRBV6-6, the J call TRBJ1-2, with D tentatively TRBD1 (6 bases). This clonotype was obtained from a human donor with chronic lymphocytic leukemia. This specimen was PBMCs, taken after 24 months of ibrutinib treatment. The CDR3, as DNA: TGTGCCAGCAGTTCCGCAGGGGTAGAGATTAGGGGCTACACCTTC. Protein: CASSSAGVEIRGYTF.